This T cell receptor (beta chain) was captured by sequencing in a study of blood T cell repertoires in COVID-19. Background on the study: Researchers got acute and convalescent COVID-19 samples from the United States, Italy and Spain. PBMCs, B-cell-depleted T cells, or T cells were the source of the cDNA or gDNA that made up the material.

V was clipped by 5 bases and J by 4 bases; unmatched bases: 1. Germline assignment: CDR1 SGHTA and CDR2 FQGNSA. The CDR3 loop spans 15 amino acids. Per the original data handling: The assay estimated nucleated cells by amplifying reference gene primers. Method: immunoSEQ multiplex PCR; TCRdb's copy keeps in-frame clones and lacks some. That table supplies the V and J calls and clone size; D and trimming were determined from the DNA. The sample lists roughly 230,000 clones; 88% were seen once. This clonotype was obtained from a man between 65 and 85 years old with acute or convalescent COVID-19. What was sequenced was peripheral blood. V gene TRBV7-2 combines with J gene TRBJ2-2; 13 bases line up with TRBD2. The CDR3 region is CASSRTSGGTGELFF. CDR3 coding DNA: TGTGCCAGCAGCCGGACTAGCGGGGGCACCGGGGAGCTGTTTTTT.